This T cell receptor (beta chain) is drawn from a study of vaccination effects on CD4 cells after COVID-19. Produced via immunoSEQ multiplex PCR; TCRdb's table is partial and in-frame only. The repertoire holds 10,000 or so clones, with 74% as singletons. V shed 5 bases and J shed 10 bases, with 23 bases lying between them. Germline V gene data show CDR1 as LGHNA and CDR2 as YNFKEQ. CDR3 size: 16 residues. Prior to sequencing, the ViraFEST assay stimulated PBMC with viral peptide pools, which expanded the antigen-specific CD4+ T cells. Having been cultured for less than 13 days, the cells underwent CD4+ T cell isolation. Having tested negative for nucleocapsid antibodies, the vaccine recipients showed no prior SARS-CoV-2 infection. For each well, about 1.8 million PBMC were cultured with 8.5 to 10 IU/ml IL-2 and 9 to 10 ug/ml peptides. Half-medium replacement with IL-2 medium occurred on days 3 and 7.

Notes on this clone: Its antigen is currently unknown.

This chain joins TRBV4-2 and TRBJ1-4; possibly TRBD1 for D (6 bases). Sequencing was performed on CD4+ T cells from PBMCs cultured with HCoV-229E spike peptides, taken before COVID-19 vaccination. This TCR was sampled from a human donor who received a COVID-19 vaccine. CDR3 protein: CASSEVGQTLVGKLFF. Here the CDR3 DNA reads TGTGCCAGCAGCGAAGTAGGACAGACCCTTGTCGGAAAACTGTTTTTT.